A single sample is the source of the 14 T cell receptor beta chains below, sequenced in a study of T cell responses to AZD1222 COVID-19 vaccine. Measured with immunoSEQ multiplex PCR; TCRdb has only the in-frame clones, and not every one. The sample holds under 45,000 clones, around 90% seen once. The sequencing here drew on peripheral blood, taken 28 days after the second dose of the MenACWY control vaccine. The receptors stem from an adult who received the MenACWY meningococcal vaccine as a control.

The CDR3 nucleotides are TGTGCCAGCAGCTTATTAATCTCCCTGTCGAACACCGGGGAGCTGTTTTTT. As protein: CASSLLISLSNTGELFF. V and J are TRBV7-8 and TRBJ2-2, with unresolved D. The CDR3 sequence is 17 residues long. The germline gives CDR1 SGHVS, CDR2 FQNEAQ. V gave up 2 bases and J gave up 0 bases, with 13 bases separating them.

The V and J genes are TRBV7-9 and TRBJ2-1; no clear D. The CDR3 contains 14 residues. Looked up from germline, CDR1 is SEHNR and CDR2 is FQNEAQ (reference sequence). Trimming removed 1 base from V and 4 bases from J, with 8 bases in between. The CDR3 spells CASSLGSEYNEQFF. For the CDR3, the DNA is TGTGCCAGCAGCTTAGGTTCGGAGTACAATGAGCAGTTCTTC.

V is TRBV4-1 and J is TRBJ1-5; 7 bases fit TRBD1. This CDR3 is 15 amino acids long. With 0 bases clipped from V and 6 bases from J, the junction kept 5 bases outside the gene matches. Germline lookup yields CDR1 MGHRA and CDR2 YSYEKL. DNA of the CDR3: TGCGCCAGCAGCCAAGAGACAGGGAGAACTCAGCCCCAGCATTTT. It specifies CASSQETGRTQPQHF.

The DNA of the CDR3 is TGTGCCAGTACCGGGACAGTATCCTACGAGCAGTACTTC. It is translated as CASTGTVSYEQYF. The chain employs TRBV6-5 and TRBJ2-7; 7 bases map to TRBD1. Germline CDR1 reads MNHEY; CDR2 reads SVGAGI. Trimming at V came to 9 bases and at J to 1 base, leaving 6 bases not matched to a gene. CDR3 length: 13 amino acids.

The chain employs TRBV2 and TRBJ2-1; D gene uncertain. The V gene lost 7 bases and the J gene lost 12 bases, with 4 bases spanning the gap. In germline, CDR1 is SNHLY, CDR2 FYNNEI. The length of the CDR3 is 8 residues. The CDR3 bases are TGTGCCAGCACTGGGCAGTTCTTC. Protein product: CASTGQFF.

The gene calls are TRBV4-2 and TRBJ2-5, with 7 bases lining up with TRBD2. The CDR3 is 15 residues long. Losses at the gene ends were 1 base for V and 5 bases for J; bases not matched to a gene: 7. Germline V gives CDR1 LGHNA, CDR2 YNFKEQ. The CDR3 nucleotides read TGTGCCAGCAGCCAAGGGGGGAGGGCCGAGGAGACCCAGTACTTC. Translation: CASSQGGRAEETQYF.

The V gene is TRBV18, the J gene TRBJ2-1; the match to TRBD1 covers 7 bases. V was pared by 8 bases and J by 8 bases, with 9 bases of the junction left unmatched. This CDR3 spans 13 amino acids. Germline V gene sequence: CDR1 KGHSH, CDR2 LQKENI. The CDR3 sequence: CASRITGVDEQFF. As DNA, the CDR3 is TGTGCCAGCCGGATTACAGGGGTGGATGAGCAGTTCTTC.

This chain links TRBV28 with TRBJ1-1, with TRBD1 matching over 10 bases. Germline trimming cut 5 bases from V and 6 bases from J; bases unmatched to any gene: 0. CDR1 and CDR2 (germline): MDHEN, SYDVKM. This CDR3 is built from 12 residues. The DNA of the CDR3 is TGTGCCAGCAGTGGACAGGGGGCTGAAGCTTTCTTT. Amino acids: CASSGQGAEAFF.

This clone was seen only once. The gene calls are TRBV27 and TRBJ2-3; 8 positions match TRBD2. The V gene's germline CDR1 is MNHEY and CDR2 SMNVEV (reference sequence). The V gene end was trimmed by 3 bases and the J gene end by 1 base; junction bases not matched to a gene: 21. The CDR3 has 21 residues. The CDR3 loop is CASSLARDLGTERERTDTQYF. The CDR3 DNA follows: TGTGCCAGCAGTTTGGCCCGAGATCTGGGAACAGAGCGGGAGCGCACAGATACGCAGTATTTT.

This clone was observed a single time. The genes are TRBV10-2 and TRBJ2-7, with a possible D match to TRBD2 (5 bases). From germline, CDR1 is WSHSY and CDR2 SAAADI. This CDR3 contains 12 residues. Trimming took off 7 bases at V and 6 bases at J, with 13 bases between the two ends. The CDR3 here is CASNGDRGEQYF. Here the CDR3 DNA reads TGCGCCAGCAACGGGGATCGAGGCGAGCAGTACTTC.

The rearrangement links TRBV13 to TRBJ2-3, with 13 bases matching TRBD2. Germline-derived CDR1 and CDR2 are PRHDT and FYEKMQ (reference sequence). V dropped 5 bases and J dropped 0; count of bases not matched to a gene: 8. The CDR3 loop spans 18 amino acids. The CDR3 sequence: CASSHMTSGRPSTDTQYF. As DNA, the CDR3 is TGTGCCAGCAGCCATATGACTAGCGGGAGGCCTAGCACAGATACGCAGTATTTT.

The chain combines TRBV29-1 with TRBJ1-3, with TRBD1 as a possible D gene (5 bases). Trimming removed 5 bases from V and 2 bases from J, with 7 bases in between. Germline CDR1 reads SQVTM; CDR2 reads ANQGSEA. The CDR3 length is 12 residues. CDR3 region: CSVRGAGNTIYF. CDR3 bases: TGCAGCGTTAGGGGAGCTGGAAACACCATATATTTT.

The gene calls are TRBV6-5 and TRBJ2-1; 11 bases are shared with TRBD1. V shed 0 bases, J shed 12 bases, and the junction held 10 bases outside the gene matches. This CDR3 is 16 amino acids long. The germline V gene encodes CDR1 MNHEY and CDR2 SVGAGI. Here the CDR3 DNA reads TGTGCCAGCAGTTACTCGAGGACAGGGGGCTTAATCGGGCAGTTCTTC. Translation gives CASSYSRTGGLIGQFF.

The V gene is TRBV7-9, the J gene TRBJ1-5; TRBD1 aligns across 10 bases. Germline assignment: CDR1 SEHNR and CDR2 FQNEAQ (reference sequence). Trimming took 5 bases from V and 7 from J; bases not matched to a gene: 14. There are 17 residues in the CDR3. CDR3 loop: CASSPDLGQGKRQPQHF. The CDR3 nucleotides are TGTGCCAGCAGCCCCGATTTGGGACAGGGGAAGAGACAGCCCCAGCATTTT.